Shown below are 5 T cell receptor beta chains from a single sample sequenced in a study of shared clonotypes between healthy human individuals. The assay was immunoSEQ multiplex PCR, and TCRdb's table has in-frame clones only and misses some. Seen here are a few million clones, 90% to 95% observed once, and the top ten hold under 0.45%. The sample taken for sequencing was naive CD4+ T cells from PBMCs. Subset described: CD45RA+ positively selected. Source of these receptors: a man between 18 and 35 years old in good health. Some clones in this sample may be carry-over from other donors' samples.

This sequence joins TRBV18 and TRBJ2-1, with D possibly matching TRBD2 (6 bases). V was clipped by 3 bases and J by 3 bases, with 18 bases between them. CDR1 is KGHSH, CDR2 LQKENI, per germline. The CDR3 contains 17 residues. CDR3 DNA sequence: TGTGCCAGCTCACCGCTTACAGCTAGCGAGATCTACAATGAGCAGTTCTTC. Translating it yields CASSPLTASEIYNEQFF. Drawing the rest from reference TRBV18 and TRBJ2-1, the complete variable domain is NAGVMQNPRHLVRRRGQEARLRCSPMKGHSHVYWYRQLPEEGLKFMVYLQKENIIDESGMPKERFSAEFPKEGPSILRIQQVVRGDSAAYFCASSPLTASEIYNEQFFGPGTRLTVL.

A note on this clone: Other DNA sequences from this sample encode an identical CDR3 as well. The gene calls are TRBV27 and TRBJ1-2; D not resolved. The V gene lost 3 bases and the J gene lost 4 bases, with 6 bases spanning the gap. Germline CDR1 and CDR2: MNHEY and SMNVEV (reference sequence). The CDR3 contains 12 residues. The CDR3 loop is CASSFSGYGYTF. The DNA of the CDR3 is TGTGCCAGCAGTTTTTCGGGCTATGGCTACACCTTC.

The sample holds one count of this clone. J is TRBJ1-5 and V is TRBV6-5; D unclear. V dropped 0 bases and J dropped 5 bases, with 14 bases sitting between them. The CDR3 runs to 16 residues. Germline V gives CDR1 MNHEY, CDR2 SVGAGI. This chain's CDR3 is CASSYSGSSLDQPQHF. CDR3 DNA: TGTGCCAGCAGTTACTCGGGGAGTTCCCTCGATCAGCCCCAGCATTTT.

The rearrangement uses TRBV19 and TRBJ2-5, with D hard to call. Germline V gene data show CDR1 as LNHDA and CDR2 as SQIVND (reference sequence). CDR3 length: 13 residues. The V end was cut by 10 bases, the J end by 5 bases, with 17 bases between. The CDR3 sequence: CATTDPPVETQYF. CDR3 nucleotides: TGTGCCACCACGGACCCGCCGGTGGAGACCCAGTACTTC.

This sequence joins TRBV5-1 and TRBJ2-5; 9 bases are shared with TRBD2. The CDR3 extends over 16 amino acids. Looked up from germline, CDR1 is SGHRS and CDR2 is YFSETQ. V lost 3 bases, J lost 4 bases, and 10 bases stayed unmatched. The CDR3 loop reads CASSSKLAGPGETQYF. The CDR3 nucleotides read TGCGCCAGCAGCTCTAAACTAGCGGGCCCCGGAGAGACCCAGTACTTC. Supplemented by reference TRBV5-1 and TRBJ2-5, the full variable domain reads KAGVTQTPRYLIKTRGQQVTLSCSPISGHRSVSWYQQTPGQGLQFLFEYFSETQRNKGNFPGRFSGRQFSNSRSEMNVSTLELGDSALYLCASSSKLAGPGETQYFGPGTRLLVL.